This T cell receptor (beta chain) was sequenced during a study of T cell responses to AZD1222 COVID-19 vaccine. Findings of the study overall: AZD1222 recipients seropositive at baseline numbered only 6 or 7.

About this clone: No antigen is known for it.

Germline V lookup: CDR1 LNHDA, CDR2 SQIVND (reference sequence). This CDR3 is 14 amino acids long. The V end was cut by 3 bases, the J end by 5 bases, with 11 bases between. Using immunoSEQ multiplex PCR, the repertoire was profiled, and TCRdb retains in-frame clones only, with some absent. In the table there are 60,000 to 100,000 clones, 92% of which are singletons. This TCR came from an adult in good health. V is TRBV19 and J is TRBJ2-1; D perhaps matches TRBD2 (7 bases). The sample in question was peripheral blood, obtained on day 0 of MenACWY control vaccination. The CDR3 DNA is TGTGCCAGTAGTATGGGGGGGCTCCACAATGAGCAGTTCTTC. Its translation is CASSMGGLHNEQFF.